This entry lists 22 T cell receptor beta chains sequenced from one sample in a study of T cells in Graves' hyperthyroidism and ophthalmopathy. There were TCR beta CDR3 regions amplified from RNA transcripts. The HTBI set primed first-round TCR CDR3 RT-PCR. TCRdb independently ran MiXCR on the multiplex PCR reads; one entry per CDR3 protein. Of 650,000 to 800,000 distinct CDR3 sequences listed, nearly 45% are singletons. Sequencing was done on a sample of peripheral blood or thyroid tissue (not recorded which). The receptor set was obtained from an adult man with Graves' disease, either hyperthyroidism or ophthalmopathy (not recorded which).

V usage is TRBV12-3 or TRBV12-4 and J usage is TRBJ2-5; 7 nucleotides agree with TRBD2. This CDR3 contains 14 residues. The V and J ends lost 3 bases and 1 base, in that order; junction bases with no gene match: 2. The CDR3 DNA reads as TGTGCCAGCAGTTTTACTAGCGCCCAAGAGACCCAGTACTTC. Translated, it gives CASSFTSAQETQYF.

This clonotype has only a few counts. The chain carries TRBV20-1 and TRBJ1-2; the D is unclear. The CDR3 extends over 11 amino acids. The V end was cut by 3 bases, the J end by 6 bases, with 8 bases between. CDR1 and CDR2 (germline): DFQATT, SNEGSKA (reference sequence). This chain's CDR3 is CSASGGNGYTF. The CDR3, as DNA: TGCAGTGCTAGTGGCGGGAATGGCTACACCTTC.

On this clonotype: This CDR3 is missing its conserved last phenylalanine or tryptophan, likely due to a read error. This chain joins TRBV29-1 and TRBJ1-2; D remains unclear. The CDR3 is 11 amino acids. Trimming left V 0 bases short and J 4 bases short, with 3 bases between. CDR1 and CDR2 from the germline V gene are SQVTM and ANQGSEA. The CDR3 DNA is TGCAGCGTTGAAGATCGCTATGGCTACACCCTC. Its translation: CSVEDRYGYTL.

This clonotype was observed at least ten times. The conserved phenylalanine or tryptophan is not found at the CDR3 terminus, so this likely reflects a read error. No DNA is shown, since the ends of the CDR3 on it are uncertain; the CDR3 is the one TCRdb lists. V usage is TRBV7-9 and J usage is TRBJ1-1. In germline, CDR1 is SEHNR, CDR2 FQNEAQ (reference sequence). The CDR3 length is 10 residues, termini included. CDR3 region: CASSPQDPPG.

The chain carries TRBV10-3 and TRBJ1-2; D is possibly TRBD1 (5 bases). V was shortened by 0 bases and J by 8 bases, with 13 bases between the two germline ends. The CDR3 totals 14 residues. Germline CDR1 is ENHRY and CDR2 is SYGVKD. CDR3 DNA sequence: TGTGCCATCAGTGAGTCGGACATAGGGTCCGGCTACACCTTC. Protein sequence: CAISESDIGSGYTF.

This clonotype was recorded once. A single base separates this from a much larger clone, so it may be a read error. This chain joins TRBV7-9 and TRBJ1-1; 9 nucleotides align to TRBD1. The CDR3 is 15 residues long. Germline values: CDR1 SEHNR, CDR2 FQNEAQ (reference sequence). CDR3 sequence: CASSRRQGVNTGAFF. The CDR3 nucleotides read TGTGCCAGCAGCCGCCGACAGGGGGTGAACACTGGAGCTTTCTTT.

The genes are TRBV10-3 and TRBJ2-2; 8 nucleotides agree with TRBD1. The V segment lost 8 bases and the J segment 1 base; nucleotides outside the gene matches: 9. The germline V gene has CDR1 ENHRY and CDR2 SYGVKD. The CDR3 sequence is 16 residues long. The CDR3 DNA reads as TGTGCCATCGGCCAGCACGGGACAGGGAACACCGGGGAGCTGTTTTTT. Translating it yields CAIGQHGTGNTGELFF.

This clonotype was seen many times. CDR3: CASSLATTGAYNSPLHF. The CDR3 nucleotides are TGTGCCAGCAGCTTAGCTACGACCGGCGCCTATAATTCACCCCTCCACTTT. This sequence joins TRBV7-6 and TRBJ1-6; D is undetermined. In germline, CDR1 is SGHVS, CDR2 FNYEAQ. This CDR3 is built from 17 residues. Between the trimmed V and J ends, which lost 0 bases and 2 bases, there was a span of 11 bases.

This chain joins TRBV5-1 and TRBJ1-4, with D maybe TRBD1 (5 bases). Between the trimmed V and J ends, which lost 0 bases and 8 bases, there was a span of 14 bases. Per germline, CDR1 SGHRS and CDR2 YFSETQ. This CDR3 is built from 15 residues. CDR3 protein: CASSLAGTPGEKLFF. Written as DNA, the CDR3 is TGCGCCAGCAGCTTGGCCGGGACCCCCGGGGAAAAACTGTTTTTT.

The chain recombines TRBV6-6 with TRBJ1-1; TRBD1 might be the D (5 bases). V was clipped by 0 bases and J by 4 bases, with 6 bases between them. The CDR3 loop spans 13 amino acids. Germline CDR1 and CDR2: MNHNY and SVGAGI (reference sequence). CDR3 residues: CASSYSGLTEAFF. In DNA form, the CDR3 reads TGTGCCAGCAGTTACTCGGGGCTCACTGAAGCTTTCTTT.

This clonotype was detected many times. J is TRBJ1-1 and V is TRBV10-3, with a possible D match to TRBD1 (5 bases). This CDR3 spans 13 amino acids. V lost 2 bases, J lost 2 bases, and 6 bases lay in between. CDR1 is ENHRY and CDR2 is SYGVKD in the germline V gene. The CDR3 spells CAISEDRNTEAFF. Here the CDR3 DNA reads TGTGCCATCAGTGAGGACAGAAACACTGAAGCTTTCTTT.

The table lists this clonotype with many counts. The genes are TRBV2 and TRBJ1-5, with 7 nucleotides matching TRBD1. The length of the CDR3 is 15 residues. Looked up from germline, CDR1 is SNHLY and CDR2 is FYNNEI. Trimming cost V 4 bases and J 5 bases; bases outside gene matches: 8. CDR3 residues: CASSADRAVYQPQHF. DNA of the CDR3: TGTGCCAGCAGTGCTGACAGGGCAGTTTATCAGCCCCAGCATTTT.

This clonotype showed up just a few times. This rearrangement joins TRBV20-1 to TRBJ1-1; tentative D call: TRBD1 (6 bases). The germline CDR1 and CDR2 sequences are DFQATT and SNEGSKA (reference sequence). This CDR3 contains 10 residues. V gave up 6 bases and J gave up 6 bases, with 8 bases separating them. CDR3 sequence reads: CSAGHSEAFF. The CDR3 DNA reads TGCAGTGCGGGACACTCTGAAGCTTTCTTT.

The V call is TRBV7-9, the J call TRBJ2-5, with a tentative D call TRBD2 (6 bases). The CDR3 covers 14 residues. V dropped 8 bases and J dropped 6 bases, with 19 bases sitting between them. Germline V gene lookup returns CDR1 SEHNR and CDR2 FQNEAQ (reference sequence). For the CDR3, the DNA is TGTGCCAGCTGCAACGTAGCGGAGGGAAAGACCCAGTACTTC. Protein: CASCNVAEGKTQYF.

The chain carries TRBV6-1 and TRBJ2-2, with D maybe TRBD2 (7 bases). V was trimmed by 11 bases and J by 3 bases, leaving 19 bases between them. There are 15 residues in the CDR3. Germline V gene sequence: CDR1 MNHNS, CDR2 SASEGT. This CDR3 is CAWSLTGRDTGELFF. The CDR3, as DNA: TGTGCCTGGAGTCTCACAGGGAGGGACACCGGGGAGCTGTTTTTT.

The CDR3 is CAIDDGGTSYGYTF. DNA for the CDR3: TGTGCCATCGACGACGGAGGGACTAGCTATGGCTACACCTTC. This chain joins TRBV10-3 and TRBJ1-2, with a weak D call TRBD1 (5 bases). Trimming removed 8 bases from V and 4 bases from J, with 17 bases in between. This CDR3 contains 14 residues. The V gene's germline CDR1 is ENHRY and CDR2 SYGVKD.

The chain is built from TRBV19 and TRBJ2-7; 8 bases map to TRBD2. The CDR3 has 14 amino acids. The ends lost 2 bases at V and 5 bases at J; junction bases unmatched: 5. In germline, CDR1 is LNHDA, CDR2 SQIVND (reference sequence). The DNA for the CDR3 is TGTGCCAGTAGTATAACGGGAGGGCCCCACGAGCAGTACTTC. Protein sequence: CASSITGGPHEQYF.

This clonotype has a count of ten or more. V and J are TRBV19 and TRBJ1-2; no firm D call. Germline-derived CDR1 and CDR2 are LNHDA and SQIVND (reference sequence). V was shortened by 5 bases and J by 3 bases, with 7 bases between the two germline ends. The CDR3 totals 12 residues. The CDR3 spells CASSSADYGYTF. CDR3 nucleotides: TGTGCCAGTAGTTCGGCAGACTATGGCTACACCTTC.

The J gene is TRBJ1-5, the V gene TRBV5-1, with 9 bases fitting TRBD1. This CDR3 spans 15 amino acids. Per germline, CDR1 SGHRS and CDR2 YFSETQ. With V trimmed by 2 bases and J by 6 bases, 6 bases remained unmatched. CDR3 loop: CASSLGTGSVQPQHF. Written as DNA, the CDR3 is TGCGCCAGCAGCTTAGGGACAGGGTCGGTTCAGCCCCAGCATTTT.

A few counts support this clonotype. The chain combines TRBV5-1 with TRBJ1-1; weak D call: TRBD1 (5 bases). V was shortened by 3 bases and J by 4 bases, with 13 bases between the two germline ends. CDR1 is SGHRS, CDR2 YFSETQ, per germline. The CDR3 is 14 residues long. CDR3 loop: CASSSGEKGTEAFF. The CDR3 DNA sequence: TGCGCCAGCAGCTCGGGGGAGAAGGGCACTGAAGCTTTCTTT.

This clonotype was counted many times. The chain employs TRBV5-1 and TRBJ1-1; a possible D gene is TRBD1 (6 bases). This CDR3 is 14 amino acids long. Trimming shortened V by 3 bases and J by 3 bases, and 12 bases separated the two germline ends. CDR1 is SGHRS, CDR2 YFSETQ, per germline. CDR3 in amino acids: CASSSTGTDTEAFF. The DNA of the CDR3 is TGCGCCAGCAGCTCAACAGGGACGGACACTGAAGCTTTCTTT.

As for this clonotype: An end of the junction does not agree with germline; a read error may underlie this. This sequence joins TRBV7-2 and TRBJ2-7; 7 positions match TRBD1. The CDR3 totals 15 residues. Germline CDR1 and CDR2: SGHTA and FQGNSA. CDR3 nucleotide sequence: TGTGCCAGCAGCCTTACAGGGGCTGGGTCCTACGAGCGGTACTTC. Amino acids: CASSLTGAGSYERYF.